The 19 T cell receptor beta chains in this list originate from one sample, sequenced in a study of cytomegalovirus exposure and HLA in healthy donors. 60 Vbeta and 13 Jbeta primers were used in PCR. The data were produced by immunoSEQ multiplex PCR, yet TCRdb's version contains in-frame clones alone and is incomplete. Of about 100,000 clones listed, 76% are singletons. Sequenced input: PBMCs. The receptors were sampled from a man in his forties in good health and CMV-seronegative.

The chain links TRBV6-4 to TRBJ1-3, with 7 bases identical to TRBD1. The J call is uncertain, as TRBJ2-2 better fits the DNA end. The germline gives CDR1 MRHNA, CDR2 SNTAGT. The CDR3 has 14 amino acids. In DNA, the CDR3 is TGTGCCAGCAGTGAACAGGGGTTGACCGGGGAGCTGTTTTTT. Protein: CASSEQGLTGELFF.

This chain joins TRBV9 and TRBJ1-1, with 7 bases aligning to TRBD1. Germline V gene sequence: CDR1 SGDLS, CDR2 YYNGEE. Germline trimming cut 0 bases from V and 3 bases from J; bases unmatched to any gene: 5. The CDR3 has 15 residues. The CDR3 spells CASSVAGGYDTEAFF. The CDR3 nucleotides read TGTGCCAGCAGCGTAGCAGGGGGTTATGACACTGAAGCTTTCTTT.

The chain is built from TRBV6-4 and TRBJ1-2, with 7 bases identical to TRBD1. Unmatched junction bases numbered 8, after V lost 3 bases and J lost 7 bases. Germline-derived CDR1 and CDR2 are MRHNA and SNTAGT. CDR3 size: 14 residues. CDR3 sequence: CASSETGLSGGYTF. In DNA, the CDR3 is TGTGCCAGCAGTGAGACAGGGCTATCTGGTGGCTACACCTTC.

This chain connects TRBV5-1 to TRBJ2-3; TRBD2 might be the D (6 bases). Trimming removed 5 bases at V and 3 bases at J, with 19 bases between. The CDR3 sequence is 16 residues long. Germline V gene data show CDR1 as SGHRS and CDR2 as YFSETQ. The CDR3 DNA reads TGCGCCAGCAGATCGGCCGGGGGAGGTGGGACAGATACGCAGTATTTT. It translates to CASRSAGGGGTDTQYF. Full variable domain (outside the CDR3, taken from reference TRBV5-1 and TRBJ2-3): KAGVTQTPRYLIKTRGQQVTLSCSPISGHRSVSWYQQTPGQGLQFLFEYFSETQRNKGNFPGRFSGRQFSNSRSEMNVSTLELGDSALYLCASRSAGGGGTDTQYFGPGTRLTVL.

The chain recombines TRBV30 with TRBJ1-2, with D possibly TRBD1 on 6 matching bases. CDR1 and CDR2 from the germline V gene are GTSNPN and SVGIG (reference sequence). V was clipped by 5 bases and J by 7 bases, with 20 bases between them. The CDR3 runs 14 residues. In nucleotides, the CDR3 is TGTGCCTGGCCTGTGGGGGGGCCCGGCGGTGGCTACACCTTC. Protein: CAWPVGGPGGGYTF. Drawing the rest from reference TRBV30 and TRBJ1-2, the complete variable domain is SQTIHQWPATLVQPVGSPLSLECTVEGTSNPNLYWYRQAAGRGLQLLFYSVGIGQISSEVPQNLSASRPQDRQFILSSKKLLLSDSGFYLCAWPVGGPGGGYTFGSGTRLTVV.

The V call is TRBV11-2, the J call TRBJ1-1; maybe TRBD1 (6 bases). This CDR3 is built from 13 residues. Germline-derived CDR1 and CDR2 are SGHAT and FQNNGV. The V and J ends lost 6 bases and 1 base respectively, with 9 bases between them. As DNA, the CDR3 is TGTGCCAGCAGTCTAGGGGGGAACACTGAAGCTTTCTTT. The encoded protein is CASSLGGNTEAFF.

This clone was seen a handful of times. V and J are TRBV9 and TRBJ2-3, with 14 bases matching TRBD2. The CDR3 is made up of 15 amino acids. The germline CDR1 and CDR2 sequences are SGDLS and YYNGEE. V was pared by 4 bases and J by 5 bases, with 3 bases of the junction left unmatched. CDR3 in DNA: TGTGCCAGCAGCTATGGGACTAGCGGGGGAGATACGCAGTATTTT. Translating gives CASSYGTSGGDTQYF.

The rearrangement joins TRBV7-9 to TRBJ1-5; 8 bases agree with TRBD1. The V segment lost 5 bases and the J segment 6 bases; nucleotides outside the gene matches: 6. CDR3 size: 14 residues. In germline, CDR1 is SEHNR, CDR2 FQNEAQ (reference sequence). CDR3 DNA sequence: TGTGCCAGCAGCAAACAGGGGGTCTTTCAGCCCCAGCATTTT. This encodes CASSKQGVFQPQHF.

The genes are TRBV6-5 and TRBJ2-1; 8 positions match TRBD2. In germline, CDR1 is MNHEY, CDR2 SVGAGI. Unmatched junction bases numbered 4, after V lost 5 bases and J lost 1 base. The CDR3 covers 15 residues. The CDR3, as DNA: TGTGCCAGCAGTACCGGGGGGGGTTCCTACAATGAGCAGTTCTTC. Translated: CASSTGGGSYNEQFF.

V is TRBV5-6 and J is TRBJ1-6, with D possibly matching TRBD1 (5 bases). Germline V gene lookup returns CDR1 SGHDT and CDR2 YYEEEE. V was cut by 0 bases and J by 10 bases, with 11 bases left in between. The CDR3 is 14 amino acids. The CDR3 DNA follows: TGTGCCAGCAGCTTGGCCAGGGTGAACTCACCCCTCCACTTT. Its protein product is CASSLARVNSPLHF. Drawing the rest from reference TRBV5-6 and TRBJ1-6, the complete variable domain is DAGVTQSPTHLIKTRGQQVTLRCSPKSGHDTVSWYQQALGQGPQFIFQYYEEEERQRGNFPDRFSGHQFPNYSSELNVNALLLGDSALYLCASSLARVNSPLHFGNGTRLTVT.

About this clone: A junction boundary mismatches the germline segment, possibly from a read error. V and J are TRBV7-9 and TRBJ1-1; 7 bases line up with TRBD1. The length of the CDR3 is 14 residues. Germline V gene lookup returns CDR1 SEHNR and CDR2 FQNEAQ (reference sequence). The CDR3 sequence is CSSSFPGQTTEAFF. CDR3 nucleotides: TGTTCCAGCAGCTTCCCGGGACAGACCACTGAAGCTTTCTTT.

The chain links TRBV6-6 to TRBJ2-7; D uncertain. V dropped 2 bases and J dropped 3 bases, with 11 bases sitting between them. The CDR3 extends over 14 amino acids. CDR1 is MNHNY, CDR2 SVGAGI, per germline (reference sequence). In nucleotides, the CDR3 is TGTGCCAGCAGTTACGGTGGAGAATTCTACGAGCAGTACGTC. Encoded protein: CASSYGGEFYEQYV.

The chain has TRBV19 and TRBJ2-5; TRBD1 matches at 8 bases. The V gene end was trimmed by 6 bases and the J gene end by 2 bases; junction bases not matched to a gene: 2. Germline lookup yields CDR1 LNHDA and CDR2 SQIVND (reference sequence). The CDR3 sequence is 13 residues long. The CDR3 DNA reads TGTGCCAGTAGGCGGACAGGGCAAGAGACCCAGTACTTC. Its protein product is CASRRTGQETQYF. The full variable domain, in which reference TRBV19 and TRBJ2-5 provide the parts outside the CDR3, is DGGITQSPKYLFRKEGQNVTLSCEQNLNHDAMYWYRQDPGQGLRLIYYSQIVNDFQKGDIAEGYSVSREKKESFPLTVTSAQKNPTAFYLCASRRTGQETQYFGPGTRLLVL.

This clone was found a few times. The chain uses TRBV5-6 and TRBJ2-2, with 8 bases matching TRBD1. The CDR3 runs 17 residues. Germline assignment: CDR1 SGHDT and CDR2 YYEEEE. The V and J ends lost 4 bases and 3 bases, in that order; junction bases with no gene match: 11. This CDR3 is CASSPTLRGRHTGELFF. DNA of the CDR3: TGTGCCAGCAGCCCGACCCTCAGGGGGCGACACACCGGGGAGCTGTTTTTT.

The CDR3 DNA is TGTGCCAGCAGGGGGACTAGCGGGGCAGTCTACGAGCAGTACGTC. This sequence encodes CASRGTSGAVYEQYV. This rearrangement joins TRBV2 to TRBJ2-7, with 13 nucleotides matching TRBD2. After removal of 6 bases from V and 3 bases from J, the junction contained 5 bases not matched to a gene. There are 15 residues in the CDR3. Germline V gene data show CDR1 as SNHLY and CDR2 as FYNNEI.

This chain connects TRBV9 to TRBJ2-4; TRBD1 matches 9 bases. The length of the CDR3 is 13 residues. J lost 8 bases, V lost 3 bases, and 3 bases had no gene match. Germline assignment: CDR1 SGDLS and CDR2 YYNGEE. CDR3 sequence: CASSGDRADIQYF. The CDR3 nucleotides read TGTGCCAGCAGCGGGGACAGGGCGGACATTCAGTACTTC. Together with reference TRBV9 and TRBJ2-4, the CDR3 gives the full variable domain: DSGVTQTPKHLITATGQRVTLRCSPRSGDLSVYWYQQSLDQGLQFLIQYYNGEERAKGNILERFSAQQFPDLHSELNLSSLELGDSALYFCASSGDRADIQYFGAGTRLSVL.

The V call is TRBV5-6, the J call TRBJ1-3, with TRBD1 matching 10 bases. The CDR3 is made up of 15 amino acids. Losses at the gene ends were 5 bases for V and 4 bases for J; bases not matched to a gene: 6. Germline values: CDR1 SGHDT, CDR2 YYEEEE. CDR3 loop: CASRPDRGPGNTIYF. Here the CDR3 DNA reads TGTGCCAGCAGACCCGACAGGGGGCCCGGAAACACCATATATTTT.

The chain employs TRBV7-9 and TRBJ2-5; D uncertain. Germline V gene sequence: CDR1 SEHNR, CDR2 FQNEAQ (reference sequence). Trimming removed 1 base at V and 12 bases at J, with 12 bases between. The CDR3 has 12 amino acids. CDR3 residues: CASSLVSVVKYF. Here the CDR3 DNA reads TGTGCCAGCAGCTTAGTTTCGGTTGTTAAGTACTTC.

About this clone itself: Different DNA sequences within this sample yield the same CDR3. The chain has TRBV6-5 and TRBJ2-3; 10 nucleotides align to TRBD1. Germline-derived CDR1 and CDR2 are MNHEY and SVGAGI. The CDR3 extends over 14 amino acids. V trimming: 7 bases; J trimming: 1 base; junction bases outside the gene matches: 2. The CDR3 DNA reads as TGTGCCAGCAAGGACAGGGGGGGCACAGATACGCAGTATTTT. Amino acids: CASKDRGGTDTQYF.